The following is a TCR beta chain sequence with its context. The entry originates in a study of tumor-infiltrating lymphocytes in oesophageal squamous cell carcinoma. TCRdb used MiXCR to reprocess the PCR reads, holding one entry per CDR3 protein. The sample includes approximately 19,000 distinct CDR3 sequences, less than 55% of them seen just once. The CDR3 contains 14 residues. The germline CDR1 and CDR2 sequences are SGHTA and FQGNSA. The source of this sequence is a female donor with esophageal squamous cell carcinoma. The chain joins TRBV7-2 to TRBJ2-6, with D unclear. The tail of the sequence fits TRBJ2-7 better, so the J call may be wrong. Sequences were obtained from normal esophageal tissue next to the tumor. DNA for the CDR3: TGTGCCAGCAGCTTAGATGGCGGCACCTACGAGCAGTACTTC. Translated: CASSLDGGTYEQYF.